This T cell receptor (beta chain) was recorded in a study of control samples from healthy donors and cancer patients. Sequencing used immunoSEQ multiplex PCR; TCRdb keeps in-frame clones, though not all of them. The repertoire holds approximately 70,000 clones, with around nine tenths as singletons. The CDR3 has 17 residues. V lost 6 bases, J lost 1 base, and 4 bases stayed unmatched. Germline lookup yields CDR1 SGHTA and CDR2 FQGTGA. The origin of this receptor is a man aged 55 to 70 with lung cancer. V is TRBV7-3 and J is TRBJ2-6, with 12 bases lining up with TRBD1. Sequenced: PBMCs. The CDR3: CASSPGQGASGANVLTF. The DNA for the CDR3 is TGTGCCAGCAGTCCGGGACAGGGGGCGTCTGGGGCCAACGTCCTGACTTTC. Full variable domain (rest looked up from reference TRBV7-3 and TRBJ2-6): GAGVSQTPSNKVTEKGKYVELRCDPISGHTALYWYRQSLGQGPEFLIYFQGTGAADDSGLPNDRFFAVRPEGSVSTLKIQRTERGDSAVYLCASSPGQGASGANVLTFGAGSRLTVL.